This T cell receptor beta chain was obtained from a study of blood T cell repertoires in COVID-19. Study as a whole: There were acute and convalescent COVID-19 samples, and they came from the United States, Italy and Spain. T cells, B-cell-depleted T cells, or PBMCs provided the cDNA or gDNA that served as material.

The V and J ends lost 1 base and 1 base respectively, with 8 bases between them. CDR1 is SGHTA, CDR2 FQGNSA, per germline. The CDR3 contains 14 residues. Original data processing: The assay estimated nucleated cells by amplifying reference gene primers. Generated by immunoSEQ multiplex PCR, the TCRdb table keeps only in-frame clones and is missing some. The DNA gave D and trimming, while V, J and clone size come from that table. This sample yields roughly 76,000 clones, of which around 87% are seen a single time; 29% belongs to the top ten. The rearrangement uses TRBV7-2 and TRBJ2-7, with D perhaps TRBD1 (5 bases). Specimen: peripheral blood. The clonotype was recovered from an elderly woman with active or convalescent COVID-19. CDR3 bases: TGTGCCAGCAGCTTAGGGGGCATGTCCTACGAGCAGTACTTC. Its protein is CASSLGGMSYEQYF.